Each of the 2 T cell receptor beta chains below was sequenced from the same sample in a study of graft-versus-host responses after intestinal transplantation. Their antigens are not known. Clones were sequenced by immunoSEQ multiplex PCR, and TCRdb holds only the in-frame ones, with some missing. The table includes some 84,000 clones, roughly 85% detected once. Material: unstimulated CD4+ T cells sorted from spleen or lymph node cells, obtained before intestinal transplant. Every receptor here comes from a human donor who received an intestinal transplant.

The chain joins TRBV5-1 to TRBJ2-1; 11 nucleotides agree with TRBD2. V lost 0 bases, J lost 2 bases, and 4 bases stayed unmatched. CDR3 size: 17 residues. CDR1 is SGHRS and CDR2 is YFSETQ in the germline V gene. CDR3 amino acids: CASSLGLAGHAYNEQFF. CDR3 coding DNA: TGCGCCAGCAGCTTGGGACTAGCGGGGCACGCCTACAATGAGCAGTTCTTC.

Turning to this clone: The junction and the germline gene differ at one end; a read error may be behind it. The chain carries TRBV7-7 and TRBJ2-5, with a tentative D call TRBD2 (5 bases). Germline assignment: CDR1 SSHAT and CDR2 FNYEAQ (reference sequence). CDR3 length equals 17 residues. CDR3 loop: CASSLRWASTSQETQYF. DNA for the CDR3: TGTGCTAGCAGCTTACGCTGGGCTAGCACCTCACAAGAGACCCAGTACTTC.